The rows below give T cell receptor beta chains drawn from one sample of a study of blood T cell repertoires in COVID-19. Libraries were prepared by immunoSEQ multiplex PCR; TCRdb keeps only in-frame clonotypes and omits some of them. The table shows around 120,000 clones, with around 81% occurring only once. Sequenced material: peripheral blood. These TCRs come from a man in his 70s with acute or convalescent COVID-19. Both conserved end residues are part of each CDR3. Each record gives: D gene, V gene, clone size, J gene, CDR3 DNA, CDR3 protein. A D gene is named only where the DNA matches it firmly. Part of the rows lack a size; the others show once, few, many or a class for expanded clones.

.	TRBV29-1	.	TRBJ2-5	TGCAGCGTTGGCAGCGTCGAGACCCAGTACTTC	CSVGSVETQYF
TRBD1	TRBV5-3	.	TRBJ2-7	TGTGCCAGAAGCACCTGGACAGGGAAGGACGAGCAGTACTTC	CARSTWTGKDEQYF
.	TRBV19	.	TRBJ1-5	TGTGCCAGTAGCCCGATCATGGGGGGTCGTCAGCCCCAGCATTTT	CASSPIMGGRQPQHF
TRBD1	TRBV2	.	TRBJ1-1	TGTGCCAGCAGTGGGACAGGGGGCTTCGCTGAAGCTTTCTTT	CASSGTGGFAEAFF
TRBD1	TRBV5-1	.	TRBJ2-5	TGCGCCAGCAGCTTAGGGGGACAGGGCCAAGAGACCCAGTACTTC	CASSLGGQGQETQYF
.	TRBV5-4	.	TRBJ2-4	TGTGCCAGCGGCCTCAAAGGAGGGGACATTCAGTACTTC	CASGLKGGDIQYF
TRBD1	TRBV5-6	.	TRBJ2-7	TGTGCCAGCAGCCGGACAGGGATCACCACATACGAGCAGTACTTC	CASSRTGITTYEQYF
TRBD1	TRBV6-5	.	TRBJ1-3	TGTGCCAGCAGGCCACAGGGGGCGCGGGGAAACACCATATATTTT	CASRPQGARGNTIYF
.	TRBV5-8	.	TRBJ1-5	TGTGCCAGCAGCTTGGAGCTAGGATCTCATAGCAATCAGCCCCAGCATTTT	CASSLELGSHSNQPQHF
.	TRBV5-4	.	TRBJ1-1	TGTGCCAGCAGCGGGGGAGGGGGGGAGCTTGAAGCTTTCTTT	CASSGGGGELEAFF
TRBD1	TRBV6-1	.	TRBJ1-2	TGTGCCAGCAGTGATAACAGGGGGCCGGGGGTCTATGGCTACACCTTC	CASSDNRGPGVYGYTF
.	TRBV13	.	TRBJ1-3	TGTGCCAGCAGCTCCTCTGACCCCGGGGGAGCCTCTGGAAACACCATATATTTT	CASSSSDPGGASGNTIYF
.	TRBV3-1/TRBV3-2	few	TRBJ1-2	TGTGCCAGCAGCCGACAGGTCTGGAGCTATGGCTACACCTTC	CASSRQVWSYGYTF
.	TRBV5-1	once	TRBJ2-3	TGCGCCAGCAGCTTGGCCTGGGGGCACCCAGATACGCAGTATTTT	CASSLAWGHPDTQYF
.	TRBV7-2	.	TRBJ1-4	TGTGCCAGCAGCCCCCGGGAAGATGGTGAAAAACTGTTTTTT	CASSPREDGEKLFF
TRBD2	TRBV5-1	.	TRBJ2-3	TGCGCCAGCAGCCCGGGACTAGCGGGGGCCTACACAGATACGCAGTATTTT	CASSPGLAGAYTDTQYF
TRBD1	TRBV6-1	few	TRBJ1-3	TGTGCCAGCAGTGAAGCCGGGACAGTTGGAAACACCATATATTTT	CASSEAGTVGNTIYF
.	TRBV7-3	few	TRBJ1-1	TGTGCCAGCAGACCGGAGGTGATTGGAGGTGACGCTGAAGCTTTCTTT	CASRPEVIGGDAEAFF
.	TRBV9	.	TRBJ2-7	TGTGCCAGCAGCGTAGCCGTCGGGGGGCCCCACGAGCAGTACTTC	CASSVAVGGPHEQYF
.	TRBV19	.	TRBJ1-2	TGTGCCAGTAGTGCGGGGGGCGCGTATGGCTACACCTTC	CASSAGGAYGYTF
.	TRBV7-3	.	TRBJ1-1	TGTGCCAGCAGCTTAAGTAGCGACGTGAACACTGAAGCTTTCTTT	CASSLSSDVNTEAFF
.	TRBV5-1	.	TRBJ1-2	TGCGCCAGCAGCCTGATGGATACAGACTATGGCTACACCTTC	CASSLMDTDYGYTF
TRBD2	TRBV18	.	TRBJ2-1	TGTGCCAGCTCACCAAAGGGCGGGGGATCCAATGAGCAGTTCTTC	CASSPKGGGSNEQFF
.	TRBV30	.	TRBJ1-1	TGTGCCTGGACCCCCGGGTCCCCCTTGAACACTGAAGCTTTCTTT	CAWTPGSPLNTEAFF
.	TRBV25-1	.	TRBJ1-1	TGTGCCAGCAGTGGAGGTTTGCGGACTGAAGCTTTCTTT	CASSGGLRTEAFF
.	TRBV11-2	few	TRBJ1-5	TGTGCCAGCAGCGCCTCAGGGAATAGCAATCAGCCCCAGCATTTT	CASSASGNSNQPQHF
TRBD1	TRBV5-8	.	TRBJ1-2	TGTGCCAGCAGCTCGCGGACAGGGGACTATGGCTACACCTTC	CASSSRTGDYGYTF
TRBD1	TRBV9	.	TRBJ2-7	TGTGCCAGCAGCGTAAAAGACAGGGGCCACGAGCAGTACTTC	CASSVKDRGHEQYF
.	TRBV6-6	.	TRBJ1-2	TGTGCCAGCAGGACAGAGAGGCCCGGCTATGGCTACACCTTC	CASRTERPGYGYTF
.	TRBV18	.	TRBJ1-6	TGTGCCAGCTCACCCGTCAAGGGGACTCTTGGAGATTCACCCCTCCACTTT	CASSPVKGTLGDSPLHF
.	TRBV7-3	.	TRBJ2-1	TGTGCCAGCAGCCCCGACAGCTCAACCTACAATGAGCAGTTCTTC	CASSPDSSTYNEQFF
.	TRBV7-2	.	TRBJ2-5	TGTGCCAGCAGCTTATCAGGGAATAGGGAGACCCAGTACTTC	CASSLSGNRETQYF
TRBD1	TRBV5-1	few	TRBJ1-5	TGCGCCAGCAGCTTGGACAGGGGTGATCAGCCCCAGCATTTT	CASSLDRGDQPQHF
.	TRBV7-2	.	TRBJ2-7	TGTGCCAGCAGCAGTCGGAAAGGGGCCAGCTACGAGCAGTACTTC	CASSSRKGASYEQYF
.	TRBV29-1	.	TRBJ1-1	TGCAGCGTTGACAGAGGCAGGGTGAACACTGAAGCTTTCTTT	CSVDRGRVNTEAFF
TRBD1	TRBV10-2	once	TRBJ1-1	TGCGCCAGCACCCTAAGGACAGGGGGCGAAGAAGCTTTCTTT	CASTLRTGGEEAFF
TRBD1	TRBV18	.	TRBJ2-7	TGTGCCAGCTCACCAGGGACAGTCTCCTACGAGCAGTACTTC	CASSPGTVSYEQYF
.	TRBV2	.	TRBJ2-7	TGTGCCAGCAAACAGGGTGTCTACGAGCAGTACTTC	CASKQGVYEQYF
TRBD1	TRBV7-6	.	TRBJ2-7	TGTGCCAGCAGCTTCGGGACAGGGGTTATAAAGTACGAGCAGTACTTC	CASSFGTGVIKYEQYF
.	TRBV19	.	TRBJ2-3	TGTGCCAGTAGTAGAGCCCGATGGAGCCGGGGAGTAAGCACAGATACGCAGTATTTT	CASSRARWSRGVSTDTQYF
.	TRBV3-1/TRBV3-2	.	TRBJ2-1	TGTGCCAGCAGACCCTATGGTAGCTCCTACAATGAGCAGTTCTTC	CASRPYGSSYNEQFF
.	TRBV15	.	TRBJ1-5	TGTGCCACCAGCAGAGATGTGACAGGGCCCCAGCATTTT	CATSRDVTGPQHF
.	TRBV19	few	TRBJ2-7	TGTGCCAGTGGGGATCCTGGGGCTTCCTACGAGCAGTACTTC	CASGDPGASYEQYF
.	TRBV5-1	.	TRBJ2-5	TGCGCCAGCAGCACGGGCCCTGGGGGGGAGACCCAGTACTTC	CASSTGPGGETQYF
.	TRBV6-6	.	TRBJ2-7	TGTGCCAGCAAAGACTCCCCGAGTCGAGTAGCGTACTTC	CASKDSPSRVAYF
.	TRBV4-1	.	TRBJ1-6	TGCGCCAGCAGCCGCACGCCGGTTGGGCTTGAGAATTCACCCCTCCACTTT	CASSRTPVGLENSPLHF
TRBD1	TRBV6-1	.	TRBJ1-2	TGTGCCAGCAGTGATCGACAGGGGGCGGACGGCTACACCTTC	CASSDRQGADGYTF
TRBD2	TRBV15	.	TRBJ2-4	TGTGCCACCAGCAGAGGGCGGGGGAGCGCAGGAAACATTCAGTACTTC	CATSRGRGSAGNIQYF